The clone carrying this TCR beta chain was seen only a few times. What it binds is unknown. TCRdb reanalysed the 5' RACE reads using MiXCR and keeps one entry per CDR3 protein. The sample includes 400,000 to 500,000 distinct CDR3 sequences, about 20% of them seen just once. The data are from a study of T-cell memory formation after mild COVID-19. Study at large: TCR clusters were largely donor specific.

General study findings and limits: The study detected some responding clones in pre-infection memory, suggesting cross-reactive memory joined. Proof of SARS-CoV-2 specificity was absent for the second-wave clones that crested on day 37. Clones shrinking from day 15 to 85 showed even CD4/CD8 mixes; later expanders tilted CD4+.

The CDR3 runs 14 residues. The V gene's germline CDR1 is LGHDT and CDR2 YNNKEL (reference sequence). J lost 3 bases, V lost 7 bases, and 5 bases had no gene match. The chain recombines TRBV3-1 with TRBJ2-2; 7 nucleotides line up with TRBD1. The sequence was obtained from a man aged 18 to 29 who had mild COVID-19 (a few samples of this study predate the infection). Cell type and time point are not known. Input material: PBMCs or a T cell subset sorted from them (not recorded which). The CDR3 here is CASTRDSYTGELFF. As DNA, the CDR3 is TGTGCCAGCACCCGGGACAGCTACACCGGGGAGCTGTTTTTT.